The present TCR beta chain was sequenced within a study of blood T cells in healthy people across ages. For the second PCR, which ran for about 6 to 12 cycles, a sample-barcoded 5' primer and a J-beta primer mix were used. MiXCR, applied by TCRdb to the 5' RACE reads, yields one record per CDR3 protein. The sample comprises 700,000 or so distinct CDR3 sequences, 35% to 50% of which are singletons, and 30% rests with the top ten. CDR1 is SGHRS and CDR2 is YFSETQ in the germline V gene. Germline trimming cut 0 bases from V and 9 bases from J; bases unmatched to any gene: 8. The CDR3 is made up of 15 amino acids. Many counts were recorded for this clonotype.

Sequenced input: blood. The TCR was taken from a man older than 75 in good health. V usage is TRBV5-1 and J usage is TRBJ2-1; 8 bases agree with TRBD2. The CDR3 loop is CASSLEVGGGFEQFF. Here the CDR3 DNA reads TGCGCCAGCAGCTTGGAGGTCGGGGGGGGATTTGAGCAGTTCTTC.